Listed below are T cell receptor beta chains from one sample, sequenced in a study of T-cell reconstitution after alpha-beta-depleted transplantation in children. TCRdb called the PCR reads again in MiXCR, with one record for every CDR3 protein. The sample includes some 110,000 distinct CDR3 sequences, about 9.4% of them seen just once. The sample consisted of PBMCs, taken before TCRalphabeta/CD19-depleted stem cell transplant. All receptors derive from a boy between 2 and 15 years old with acute lymphoblastic leukemia, due to receive a stem cell transplant. Both conserved end residues are part of each CDR3. The D gene is left open where the match is weak. Where a row states a size, it is once, few, many or the class of an expanded clone; other rows omit it.

d_gene: TRBD2
v_gene: TRBV20-1
j_gene: TRBJ2-1
abundance: NA
CDR3aa: CSARDPLAGVQNEQFF
CDR3nt: TGCAGTGCTAGAGATCCTCTAGCGGGAGTGCAGAATGAGCAGTTCTTC

d_gene: TRBD2
v_gene: TRBV29-1
j_gene: TRBJ2-7
abundance: NA
CDR3aa: CSVGTSGRYSEQYF
CDR3nt: TGCAGCGTTGGGACTAGCGGGAGGTATTCCGAGCAGTACTTC

d_gene: NA
v_gene: TRBV5-1
j_gene: TRBJ2-2
abundance: many
CDR3aa: CASSLGPGTGELFF
CDR3nt: TGCGCCAGCAGCCTCGGCCCGGGGACCGGGGAGCTGTTTTTT

d_gene: TRBD2
v_gene: TRBV28
j_gene: TRBJ2-7
abundance: few
CDR3aa: CASREGTSGRSEQYF
CDR3nt: TGTGCCAGCAGAGAGGGGACTAGCGGGAGGAGTGAGCAGTACTTC

d_gene: TRBD2
v_gene: TRBV4-1
j_gene: TRBJ2-3
abundance: few
CDR3aa: CASSQGLAGGTDTQYF
CDR3nt: TGCGCCAGCAGCCAAGGGCTAGCGGGGGGCACAGATACGCAGTATTTT

d_gene: TRBD1
v_gene: TRBV7-2
j_gene: TRBJ1-6
abundance: NA
CDR3aa: CASSPPAQGVNSPLHF
CDR3nt: TGTGCCAGCAGCCCCCCAGCCCAGGGGGTGAATTCACCCCTCCACTTT

d_gene: NA
v_gene: TRBV10-3
j_gene: TRBJ2-7
abundance: NA
CDR3aa: CAISDRYEQYF
CDR3nt: TGTGCCATCAGCGACAGATACGAGCAGTACTTC

d_gene: NA
v_gene: TRBV5-1
j_gene: TRBJ1-5
abundance: few
CDR3aa: CASSLDVGWDQPQHF
CDR3nt: TGCGCCAGCAGCTTGGATGTCGGCTGGGATCAGCCCCAGCATTTT

d_gene: NA
v_gene: TRBV18
j_gene: TRBJ2-7
abundance: NA
CDR3aa: CASSPRQGTYEQYF
CDR3nt: TGTGCCAGCTCACCACGGCAGGGTACCTACGAGCAGTACTTC

d_gene: TRBD2
v_gene: TRBV7-9
j_gene: TRBJ2-1
abundance: many
CDR3aa: CASSYSLAGLFNEQFF
CDR3nt: TGTGCCAGCAGCTATTCTCTAGCGGGATTGTTCAATGAGCAGTTCTTC

d_gene: TRBD2
v_gene: TRBV20-1
j_gene: TRBJ2-2
abundance: few
CDR3aa: CSARVAGLAGGWELFF
CDR3nt: TGCAGTGCTAGAGTTGCGGGACTAGCGGGAGGATGGGAGCTGTTTTTT

d_gene: NA
v_gene: TRBV6-1
j_gene: TRBJ2-7
abundance: many
CDR3aa: CASSKSSHQSSYEQYF
CDR3nt: TGTGCCAGCAGTAAATCATCCCACCAAAGCTCCTACGAGCAGTACTTC

d_gene: NA
v_gene: TRBV5-1
j_gene: TRBJ2-7
abundance: few
CDR3aa: CASSAGTDDSYEQYF
CDR3nt: TGCGCCAGCAGCGCGGGGACAGATGATTCCTACGAGCAGTACTTC

d_gene: TRBD1
v_gene: TRBV6-5
j_gene: TRBJ2-5
abundance: few
CDR3aa: CASSHGTEGTQYF
CDR3nt: TGTGCCAGCAGTCACGGGACAGAGGGGACCCAGTACTTC

d_gene: NA
v_gene: TRBV11-1
j_gene: TRBJ2-3
abundance: NA
CDR3aa: CASSLTRRQYF
CDR3nt: TGTGCCAGCAGCTTAACCCGGAGGCAGTATTTT

d_gene: TRBD1
v_gene: TRBV20-1
j_gene: TRBJ1-1
abundance: few
CDR3aa: CSAWTGRESNTEAFF
CDR3nt: TGCAGTGCTTGGACAGGGCGAGAATCGAACACTGAAGCTTTCTTT

d_gene: TRBD2
v_gene: TRBV20-1
j_gene: TRBJ2-5
abundance: many
CDR3aa: CSAVRETSGKETQYF
CDR3nt: TGCAGTGCTGTCCGAGAGACTAGCGGGAAAGAGACCCAGTACTTC

d_gene: NA
v_gene: TRBV28
j_gene: TRBJ1-1
abundance: NA
CDR3aa: CASRLRRGWNTEAFF
CDR3nt: TGTGCCAGCCGCCTCAGGAGGGGATGGAACACTGAAGCTTTCTTT

d_gene: NA
v_gene: TRBV12-3/TRBV12-4
j_gene: TRBJ1-2
abundance: many
CDR3aa: CASSPGQVYGYTF
CDR3nt: TGTGCCAGCAGCCCGGGACAAGTCTATGGCTACACCTTC

d_gene: NA
v_gene: TRBV30
j_gene: TRBJ2-7
abundance: few
CDR3aa: CAWRPWGTSYEQYF
CDR3nt: TGTGCCTGGAGGCCCTGGGGGACTTCCTACGAGCAGTACTTC